The sequence of this TCR beta chain was determined in a study of cytomegalovirus exposure and HLA in healthy donors. Study-wide context: Some 91 million unique TCRs from HLA-typed donors were held in an early release of data.

About this clone: This same CDR3 is encoded by further DNA sequences in the sample.

Researchers ran the PCR with 60 Vbeta and 13 Jbeta primers. The repertoire was sequenced with immunoSEQ multiplex PCR; TCRdb's copy has only in-frame clones and lacks some. This sample has over 150,000 clones, with about 88% found just once. Per the germline V gene, CDR1 is SGHTA and CDR2 is FQGNSA. CDR3 length equals 14 residues. Trimming removed 0 bases at V and 4 bases at J, with 7 bases between. The receptor was derived from a man aged 25-45 years in good health and CMV-seropositive. The sample taken for sequencing was PBMCs. This chain uses TRBV7-2 with TRBJ2-1, with D possibly TRBD1 on 6 matching bases. CDR3 sequence reads: CASSLAGAYNEQFF. The CDR3 DNA reads TGTGCCAGCAGCTTAGCGGGGGCTTACAATGAGCAGTTCTTC.